These T cell receptor beta chains were read from a single sample in a study of T cell responses to AZD1222 COVID-19 vaccine. Assay: immunoSEQ multiplex PCR; the TCRdb copy retains only in-frame clones and omits some. This sample has over 150,000 clones, with roughly 90% found just once. The sequencing here drew on peripheral blood, taken 28 days after the second AZD1222 dose. These receptors were obtained from an adult who received the AZD1222 COVID-19 vaccine. Both conserved end residues are part of each CDR3. The order of the fields is CDR3 DNA, CDR3 protein, clone size, V gene, D gene, J gene. The D gene is left open where the match is weak. Expanded clones get a size class; other rows say once, few or many, or leave the size out.

CDR3 DNA: TGTGCCTGGAGTGTAAAAGGGGGGGATACGCAGTATTTT
CDR3 protein: CAWSVKGGDTQYF
clone size: -
V gene: TRBV30
D gene: -
J gene: TRBJ2-3

CDR3 DNA: TGCGCCAGCAGCTGGGGGCCCGAAGACAATCAGCCCCAGCATTTT
CDR3 protein: CASSWGPEDNQPQHF
clone size: -
V gene: TRBV5-1
D gene: -
J gene: TRBJ1-5

CDR3 DNA: TGTGCCAGCAGCGCCCGAAAGGGGATAGCGGGAGGCGAGCAGTTCTTC
CDR3 protein: CASSARKGIAGGEQFF
clone size: -
V gene: TRBV3-1/TRBV3-2
D gene: TRBD2
J gene: TRBJ2-1

CDR3 DNA: TGTGCCAGCAGTCAAGCAGGGGGCGAGCAGTACTTC
CDR3 protein: CASSQAGGEQYF
clone size: few
V gene: TRBV28
D gene: TRBD1
J gene: TRBJ2-7

CDR3 DNA: TGTGCCAGCTCACCGGGGGTGCTTCTGAACACTGAAGCTTTCTTT
CDR3 protein: CASSPGVLLNTEAFF
clone size: -
V gene: TRBV18
D gene: -
J gene: TRBJ1-1

CDR3 DNA: TGTGCCAGCAGCCCTGGACAGGGGAGGGGAGAGACCCAGTACTTC
CDR3 protein: CASSPGQGRGETQYF
clone size: -
V gene: TRBV11-2
D gene: TRBD1
J gene: TRBJ2-5

CDR3 DNA: TGTGCCAGCAGCTTCGGACAGGGGTATGGCTACACCTTC
CDR3 protein: CASSFGQGYGYTF
clone size: once
V gene: TRBV11-2
D gene: TRBD1
J gene: TRBJ1-2

CDR3 DNA: TGTGCCAGCAGACTCGGGCCCCGCTACGAGCAGTACTTC
CDR3 protein: CASRLGPRYEQYF
clone size: -
V gene: TRBV28
D gene: -
J gene: TRBJ2-7

CDR3 DNA: TGCGCCAGCAGCTCGGGACAAGGGGAGTGGGAGACCCAGTACTTC
CDR3 protein: CASSSGQGEWETQYF
clone size: -
V gene: TRBV5-1
D gene: -
J gene: TRBJ2-5

CDR3 DNA: TGTGCCAGCAAAAGTTCCAGCTCCTATAATTCACCCCTCCACTTT
CDR3 protein: CASKSSSSYNSPLHF
clone size: -
V gene: TRBV2
D gene: -
J gene: TRBJ1-6

CDR3 DNA: TGTGCCAGCAGCTTACGACTAGCCTTAGATACGCAGTATTTT
CDR3 protein: CASSLRLALDTQYF
clone size: -
V gene: TRBV7-3
D gene: TRBD2
J gene: TRBJ2-3

CDR3 DNA: TGTGCCAGCAGCGCCGGAAGCCAAGGGGCCTACAATGAGCAGTTCTTC
CDR3 protein: CASSAGSQGAYNEQFF
clone size: -
V gene: TRBV2
D gene: -
J gene: TRBJ2-1

CDR3 DNA: TGTGCCAGCAGCCAAGAATGGGCAGGGCGGAGAGCCGGGGAGCTGTTTTTT
CDR3 protein: CASSQEWAGRRAGELFF
clone size: -
V gene: TRBV4-2
D gene: -
J gene: TRBJ2-2

CDR3 DNA: TGTGCCAGTAGTATCGGGACAGGGAACACTGAAGCTTTCTTT
CDR3 protein: CASSIGTGNTEAFF
clone size: once
V gene: TRBV19
D gene: TRBD1
J gene: TRBJ1-1

CDR3 DNA: TGCAGCGTTGGTCGGGGCGCTGGGTTCGGATTTTTCTCCTACGAGCAGTACTTC
CDR3 protein: CSVGRGAGFGFFSYEQYF
clone size: once
V gene: TRBV29-1
D gene: -
J gene: TRBJ2-7

CDR3 DNA: TGTGCCTGGAGTGCTGAACTCGGCGCCAAAAACATTCAGTACTTC
CDR3 protein: CAWSAELGAKNIQYF
clone size: -
V gene: TRBV30
D gene: -
J gene: TRBJ2-4

CDR3 DNA: TGTGCCAGCAGCTTATGGGGGAGTTCCTACAATGAGCAGTTCTTC
CDR3 protein: CASSLWGSSYNEQFF
clone size: -
V gene: TRBV7-9
D gene: -
J gene: TRBJ2-1

CDR3 DNA: TGCGCCAGCCAGTGGGGGCTCAGGGACAGCGGCGAGCAGTACTTC
CDR3 protein: CASQWGLRDSGEQYF
clone size: once
V gene: TRBV5-1
D gene: TRBD1
J gene: TRBJ2-7

CDR3 DNA: TGTGCCTGGAGCCCCGCCCCCCTTCTCTACGAGCAGTACTTC
CDR3 protein: CAWSPAPLLYEQYF
clone size: -
V gene: TRBV30
D gene: -
J gene: TRBJ2-7

CDR3 DNA: TGCGCCAGCAGCCTACAAGACGAGGGGAGGCTGAATGAAAAACTGTTTTTT
CDR3 protein: CASSLQDEGRLNEKLFF
clone size: -
V gene: TRBV4-3
D gene: -
J gene: TRBJ1-4

CDR3 DNA: TGCGCCAGCAGCCAAGAAGGGGAACAGCCCCAGCATTTT
CDR3 protein: CASSQEGEQPQHF
clone size: -
V gene: TRBV4-1
D gene: -
J gene: TRBJ1-5

CDR3 DNA: TGTGCCAGCAGTGGGGACATGGGGACGAACACTGAAGCTTTCTTT
CDR3 protein: CASSGDMGTNTEAFF
clone size: -
V gene: TRBV2
D gene: -
J gene: TRBJ1-1

CDR3 DNA: TGTGCCAGTCGGGGGACAGGCCAAGAGGCACCCCTCCACTTT
CDR3 protein: CASRGTGQEAPLHF
clone size: -
V gene: TRBV6-5
D gene: TRBD1
J gene: TRBJ1-6

CDR3 DNA: TGTGCCAGCAGTTTCCTAGCGCAGTCCTACAATGAGCAGTTCTTC
CDR3 protein: CASSFLAQSYNEQFF
clone size: -
V gene: TRBV28
D gene: -
J gene: TRBJ2-1

CDR3 DNA: TGTGCCAGCAGCGTAGGCGGAGGGACGAACACTGAAGCTTTCTTT
CDR3 protein: CASSVGGGTNTEAFF
clone size: -
V gene: TRBV9
D gene: -
J gene: TRBJ1-1

CDR3 DNA: TGTGCCAGCAGTCTCACCTTAGGACAGCCCTACGAGCAGTACTTC
CDR3 protein: CASSLTLGQPYEQYF
clone size: few
V gene: TRBV27
D gene: -
J gene: TRBJ2-7

CDR3 DNA: TGTGCCAGCAGGGGACTAGCGGGTTTCACCGGGGAGCTGTTTTTT
CDR3 protein: CASRGLAGFTGELFF
clone size: -
V gene: TRBV6-5
D gene: TRBD2
J gene: TRBJ2-2

CDR3 DNA: TGTGCCATCAGAGGTCGAGGGTGGGCGGGCACAGATACGCAGTATTTT
CDR3 protein: CAIRGRGWAGTDTQYF
clone size: -
V gene: TRBV10-3
D gene: -
J gene: TRBJ2-3

CDR3 DNA: TGTGCCAGCAGCCCCCCCAGGGGGTTTCCCGGGGAGCTGTTTTTT
CDR3 protein: CASSPPRGFPGELFF
clone size: -
V gene: TRBV7-3
D gene: TRBD1
J gene: TRBJ2-2

CDR3 DNA: TGTGCCAGCAGCTCCTACCCCCGCGGGAGAATTAGCTCCTACAATGAGCAGTTCTTC
CDR3 protein: CASSSYPRGRISSYNEQFF
clone size: -
V gene: TRBV7-9
D gene: TRBD2
J gene: TRBJ2-1

CDR3 DNA: TGTGCCAGTAGTATTGGAGGGGATGACGGCTACACCTTC
CDR3 protein: CASSIGGDDGYTF
clone size: -
V gene: TRBV19
D gene: -
J gene: TRBJ1-2

CDR3 DNA: TGTGCCAGTAGTATATATAGTGGCAGGGGAGAGCCCCAGCATTTT
CDR3 protein: CASSIYSGRGEPQHF
clone size: -
V gene: TRBV19
D gene: -
J gene: TRBJ1-5

CDR3 DNA: TGTGCCAGCAGTGAAGCCCGGGAGAGAGTTGGCTACACCTTC
CDR3 protein: CASSEARERVGYTF
clone size: -
V gene: TRBV2
D gene: -
J gene: TRBJ1-2

CDR3 DNA: TGTGCCAGCAGTCTAACAGGGTTCGCTGAAGCTTTCTTT
CDR3 protein: CASSLTGFAEAFF
clone size: -
V gene: TRBV28
D gene: -
J gene: TRBJ1-1

CDR3 DNA: TGTGCCAGCAGTCGTCTTGGGACAGAAAGTCAGCCCCAGCATTTT
CDR3 protein: CASSRLGTESQPQHF
clone size: -
V gene: TRBV2
D gene: TRBD1
J gene: TRBJ1-5

CDR3 DNA: TGTGCCAGCAGTTCCCCCTGGGCGGGAGCGGGGACAGATACGCAGTATTTT
CDR3 protein: CASSSPWAGAGTDTQYF
clone size: -
V gene: TRBV28
D gene: TRBD2
J gene: TRBJ2-3

CDR3 DNA: TGTGCCAGCAGTTTACCATCTTTTGGCTACACTGAAGCTTTCTTT
CDR3 protein: CASSLPSFGYTEAFF
clone size: -
V gene: TRBV28
D gene: -
J gene: TRBJ1-1

CDR3 DNA: TGTGCCAGTAGTATTGGGGGGGTTTCCGAGCAGTACTTC
CDR3 protein: CASSIGGVSEQYF
clone size: -
V gene: TRBV19
D gene: TRBD2
J gene: TRBJ2-7

CDR3 DNA: TGCAGCGTTGCTGTCCAGCACGAGCAGTACTTC
CDR3 protein: CSVAVQHEQYF
clone size: once
V gene: TRBV29-1
D gene: -
J gene: TRBJ2-7

CDR3 DNA: TGTGCCAGCAGAAGGGCCGGCGAGCAGTTCTTC
CDR3 protein: CASRRAGEQFF
clone size: -
V gene: TRBV28
D gene: -
J gene: TRBJ2-1

CDR3 DNA: TGTGCCAGCAGCCTCCCAAGAACTAGCACAGATACGCAGTATTTT
CDR3 protein: CASSLPRTSTDTQYF
clone size: -
V gene: TRBV6-5
D gene: -
J gene: TRBJ2-3

CDR3 DNA: TGCGCCAGCAGCTTGGGGACCGTATCCCCTGAAGCTTTCTTT
CDR3 protein: CASSLGTVSPEAFF
clone size: -
V gene: TRBV5-1
D gene: -
J gene: TRBJ1-1

CDR3 DNA: TGTGCCAGCAGCTTCCTGGGGGAGGGCAGTATAAAGACCCAGTACTTC
CDR3 protein: CASSFLGEGSIKTQYF
clone size: once
V gene: TRBV11-2
D gene: TRBD2
J gene: TRBJ2-5

CDR3 DNA: TGTGCCAGCAGCGGGAGGACAGGTTGGAGCTCTGGGGCCAACGTCCTGACTTTC
CDR3 protein: CASSGRTGWSSGANVLTF
clone size: -
V gene: TRBV7-9
D gene: -
J gene: TRBJ2-6

CDR3 DNA: TGTGCCACCAGTGATTTGGACAGGGCAAGTGAGACCCAGTACTTC
CDR3 protein: CATSDLDRASETQYF
clone size: -
V gene: TRBV24-1
D gene: TRBD1
J gene: TRBJ2-5

CDR3 DNA: TGTGCCAGCAGCTTAGCCCGGGGGGCGGGAGCCTCGAGTGAGCAGTTCTTC
CDR3 protein: CASSLARGAGASSEQFF
clone size: few
V gene: TRBV7-6
D gene: -
J gene: TRBJ2-1

CDR3 DNA: TGTGCCTGGAGCAGGACAGGGAATGAGCAGTTCTTC
CDR3 protein: CAWSRTGNEQFF
clone size: -
V gene: TRBV30
D gene: TRBD1
J gene: TRBJ2-1

CDR3 DNA: TGTGCCAGCAGTTCAGTTGAGCGCGGAGGCATTCAGTACTTC
CDR3 protein: CASSSVERGGIQYF
clone size: -
V gene: TRBV7-2
D gene: -
J gene: TRBJ2-4

CDR3 DNA: TGCGCCAGCAGCTTGGATCTTAGTACCGGGGAGCTGTTTTTT
CDR3 protein: CASSLDLSTGELFF
clone size: -
V gene: TRBV5-1
D gene: -
J gene: TRBJ2-2

CDR3 DNA: TGTGCTAGCTGGACAGACACTACTACTACGTTTGAGCAGTACTTC
CDR3 protein: CASWTDTTTTFEQYF
clone size: -
V gene: TRBV12-5
D gene: -
J gene: TRBJ2-7

CDR3 DNA: TGTGCCACCAGCCGGGGGAATGAGCAGTTCTTC
CDR3 protein: CATSRGNEQFF
clone size: -
V gene: TRBV24-1
D gene: -
J gene: TRBJ2-1

CDR3 DNA: TGTGCCAGCAGCCAGCACAAGGTCGAATGGCTAGATGAAAATGAGCAGTTCTTC
CDR3 protein: CASSQHKVEWLDENEQFF
clone size: -
V gene: TRBV4-2
D gene: -
J gene: TRBJ2-1

CDR3 DNA: TGTGCCAGCAGCCACGCAACGAGCGGGAGGGCAGATACGCAGTATTTT
CDR3 protein: CASSHATSGRADTQYF
clone size: -
V gene: TRBV21-1
D gene: -
J gene: TRBJ2-3

CDR3 DNA: TGTGCCAGTAGTCAGGGGTTGGGGGCTTTCTTT
CDR3 protein: CASSQGLGAFF
clone size: -
V gene: TRBV19
D gene: -
J gene: TRBJ1-1

CDR3 DNA: TGTGCCAGCAGCTCCCCGGATCGCTCTGGAAACACCATATATTTT
CDR3 protein: CASSSPDRSGNTIYF
clone size: once
V gene: TRBV7-9
D gene: -
J gene: TRBJ1-3